The 25 T cell receptor beta chains presented below share a single source sample, sequenced in a study of OX40 agonist ivuxolimab in advanced cancers. Repertoires were generated with immunoSEQ multiplex PCR, while TCRdb's copy carries only in-frame clones and drops some. This sample carries about 16,000 clones, around 81% of them seen once, and the ten largest clones take 10% to 15%. Sequences were derived from CD4+ or CD8+ T cells sorted from blood, sampled in a trial of the OX40 agonist ivuxolimab. These receptors originate from an adult with an advanced solid tumor such as melanoma, head and neck, liver or kidney cancer.

This clone has just one count. The V and J genes are TRBV4-3 and TRBJ1-2; 7 nucleotides line up with TRBD1. Trimming at V came to 0 bases and at J to 3 bases, leaving 13 bases not matched to a gene. Germline CDR1 LGHNA, CDR2 YSLEER. The CDR3 consists of 18 residues. CDR3: CASSQEVIGGPSDYGYTF. The CDR3 DNA reads as TGCGCCAGCAGCCAAGAAGTGATAGGGGGCCCCTCCGACTATGGCTACACCTTC.

The chain recombines TRBV30 with TRBJ2-5, with no clear D. CDR1 GTSNPN and CDR2 SVGIG come from the germline V gene (reference sequence). This CDR3 has 15 amino acids. The V end lost 0 bases, the J end lost 0 bases, and 11 bases lay between the germline ends. CDR3 DNA sequence: TGTGCCTGGAGTGTACCCGGGTGGGACCAAGAGACCCAGTACTTC. Its translation is CAWSVPGWDQETQYF. The whole variable domain, filled in from reference TRBV30 and TRBJ2-5, reads SQTIHQWPATLVQPVGSPLSLECTVEGTSNPNLYWYRQAAGRGLQLLFYSVGIGQISSEVPQNLSASRPQDRQFILSSKKLLLSDSGFYLCAWSVPGWDQETQYFGPGTRLLVL.

This clone was seen just once. CDR3 in amino acids: CASSVGTSGPTYEQYF. CDR3 in DNA: TGTGCCAGCAGCGTCGGGACTAGCGGGCCGACCTACGAGCAGTACTTC. The chain couples TRBV5-6 to TRBJ2-7, with TRBD2 matching over 12 bases. V lost 4 bases to trimming and J lost 2 bases; unmatched junction nucleotides: 7. The CDR3 extends over 16 amino acids. Germline V gives CDR1 SGHDT, CDR2 YYEEEE.

The chain couples TRBV7-9 to TRBJ2-7, with TRBD1 matching over 8 bases. Per germline, CDR1 SEHNR and CDR2 FQNEAQ (reference sequence). This CDR3 is built from 12 residues. J gave up 6 bases and V 6 bases, and 4 bases lay outside the gene matches. The CDR3 coding sequence is TGTGCCAGCAGGACAACAGGGGGCGAGCAGTACTTC. Protein product: CASRTTGGEQYF.

The chain employs TRBV5-6 and TRBJ2-5, with D perhaps TRBD2 (5 bases). CDR1 and CDR2 from the germline V gene are SGHDT and YYEEEE. This CDR3 is 17 amino acids long. Trimming took off 0 bases at V and 0 bases at J, with 15 bases between the two ends. The DNA for the CDR3 is TGTGCCAGCAGCTTGGCCAGCCGGGGTCGGGACCAAGAGACCCAGTACTTC. It encodes CASSLASRGRDQETQYF. Variable domain in full (rest from reference TRBV5-6 and TRBJ2-5): DAGVTQSPTHLIKTRGQQVTLRCSPKSGHDTVSWYQQALGQGPQFIFQYYEEEERQRGNFPDRFSGHQFPNYSSELNVNALLLGDSALYLCASSLASRGRDQETQYFGPGTRLLVL.

V and J are TRBV5-6 and TRBJ1-2; 8 bases match TRBD1. The junction had 8 bases not matched to a gene; V was cut back by 5 bases and J by 5 bases. The CDR3 spans 14 residues. Germline CDR1 reads SGHDT; CDR2 reads YYEEEE. This chain's CDR3 is CASRGRDRLYGYTF. DNA for the CDR3: TGTGCCAGCAGGGGACGGGACAGGCTTTATGGCTACACCTTC.

This clone was observed a single time. The chain has TRBV27 and TRBJ2-7, with D unresolved. The ends were cut back, 3 bases at V and 1 base at J, with 7 bases in the middle. The CDR3 length is 13 residues. The germline V gene has CDR1 MNHEY and CDR2 SMNVEV (reference sequence). CDR3 residues: CASSLVGSYEQYF. CDR3 nucleotides: TGTGCCAGCAGTTTGGTGGGTTCCTACGAGCAGTACTTC.

J is TRBJ2-2 and V is TRBV10-3; 7 bases are a match to TRBD1. The CDR3 spans 19 residues. In germline, CDR1 is ENHRY, CDR2 SYGVKD. V trimming: 6 bases; J trimming: 0 bases; junction bases outside the gene matches: 16. The CDR3 sequence is CAISDPGQVIPANTGELFF. CDR3 sequence (DNA): TGTGCCATCAGCGACCCCGGACAGGTGATTCCCGCGAACACCGGGGAGCTGTTTTTT.

This rearrangement joins TRBV5-1 to TRBJ1-2; D is unclear. The CDR3 extends over 12 amino acids. Germline loops: CDR1 SGHRS, CDR2 YFSETQ. Trimming took 4 bases from V and 2 from J, leaving 6 bases between them. This CDR3 is CASSPGNYGYTF. The CDR3, as DNA: TGCGCCAGCAGCCCGGGGAACTATGGCTACACCTTC.

The chain couples TRBV9 to TRBJ2-1; D is ambiguous. The germline CDR1 and CDR2 sequences are SGDLS and YYNGEE. The germline V and J ends were trimmed by 0 bases and 0 bases, with 10 bases remaining between them. CDR3 length: 16 residues. CDR3 DNA sequence: TGTGCCAGCAGCGTAGTAGGGTCGAGCTCCTACAATGAGCAGTTCTTC. This codes for CASSVVGSSSYNEQFF.

The chain uses TRBV5-4 and TRBJ2-7, with no clear D. Germline V CDR1 and CDR2: SGHNT, YYREEE (reference sequence). V shed 4 bases and J shed 4 bases, with 12 bases lying between them. CDR3 size: 13 residues. The CDR3 region has the DNA TGTGCCAGCAGCCAAGAGGCAGGTTACGAGCAGTACTTC. Encoded protein: CASSQEAGYEQYF.

This clone appeared once. J is TRBJ2-1 and V is TRBV6-4, with D maybe TRBD1 (5 bases). This CDR3 has 16 residues. V shed 7 bases and J shed 5 bases, with 21 bases lying between them. From germline, CDR1 is MRHNA and CDR2 SNTAGT. This CDR3 reads CASIVSRATMNNEQFF. The CDR3 nucleotides read TGTGCCAGCATAGTTTCCAGGGCTACTATGAACAATGAGCAGTTCTTC.

CDR3 nucleotides: TGTGCCAGCTCACCACCGGCCAATTACGAGCAGTACTTC. Protein product: CASSPPANYEQYF. This rearrangement joins TRBV18 to TRBJ2-7, with D unclear. CDR1 KGHSH and CDR2 LQKENI come from the germline V gene. Trimming took off 0 bases at V and 4 bases at J, with 7 bases between the two ends. CDR3 size: 13 residues.

The chain has TRBV2 and TRBJ2-7, with 13 bases fitting TRBD2. V lost 2 bases and J lost 0; bases outside the gene matches: 7. This CDR3 region has 18 residues. Looked up from germline, CDR1 is SNHLY and CDR2 is FYNNEI. The CDR3 loop reads CASSERILAGGSSYEQYF. The DNA for the CDR3 is TGTGCCAGCAGTGAACGGATACTAGCGGGAGGGAGCTCCTACGAGCAGTACTTC. The full variable domain, its missing parts supplied by reference TRBV2 and TRBJ2-7, is EPEVTQTPSHQVTQMGQEVILRCVPISNHLYFYWYRQILGQKVEFLVSFYNNEISEKSEIFDDQFSVERPDGSNFTLKIRSTKLEDSAMYFCASSERILAGGSSYEQYFGPGTRLTVT.

Only one count was recorded for this clone. The genes are TRBV4-3 and TRBJ2-6; a weak D match, TRBD1 (5 bases). Per the germline V gene, CDR1 is LGHNA and CDR2 is YSLEER. The CDR3 length is 16 residues. Trimming took 1 base from V and 5 from J, leaving 12 bases between them. CDR3 in amino acids: CASSQGQGLRANVLTF. In nucleotides, the CDR3 is TGCGCCAGCAGCCAAGGGCAGGGTCTAAGGGCCAACGTCCTGACTTTC.

The chain links TRBV7-8 to TRBJ2-7; perhaps TRBD1 as D (5 bases). Germline V gene data show CDR1 as SGHVS and CDR2 as FQNEAQ. V was shortened by 0 bases and J by 4 bases, with 10 bases between the two germline ends. This CDR3 is 14 amino acids long. Here the CDR3 reads CASSLANRPYEQYF. In nucleotides, the CDR3 is TGTGCCAGCAGCTTAGCCAACAGGCCTTACGAGCAGTACTTC.

The V and J genes are TRBV7-2 and TRBJ2-1, with 9 positions matching TRBD2. Germline V gene sequence: CDR1 SGHTA, CDR2 FQGNSA. This CDR3 is 16 amino acids long. Germline trimming cut 1 base from V and 5 bases from J; bases unmatched to any gene: 6. The CDR3 region has the DNA TGTGCCAGCAGCTTAGTTGCGGCTAGCGGGAACAATGAGCAGTTCTTC. Its protein is CASSLVAASGNNEQFF. Supplemented by reference TRBV7-2 and TRBJ2-1, the full variable domain reads GAGVSQSPSNKVTEKGKDVELRCDPISGHTALYWYRQSLGQGLEFLIYFQGNSAPDKSGLPSDRFSAERTGGSVSTLTIQRTQQEDSAVYLCASSLVAASGNNEQFFGPGTRLTVL.

This clone was recorded a few times. The V and J genes are TRBV14 and TRBJ1-2; 7 nucleotides align to TRBD1. Germline V lookup: CDR1 SGHDN, CDR2 FVKESK. This CDR3 contains 13 residues. The V gene end was trimmed by 6 bases and the J gene end by 3 bases; junction bases not matched to a gene: 4. This CDR3 reads CASSHRGYYGYTF. The CDR3 DNA follows: TGTGCCAGCAGTCACAGGGGCTACTATGGCTACACCTTC. The complete variable domain, with remaining parts taken from reference TRBV14 and TRBJ1-2, reads EAGVTQFPSHSVIEKGQTVTLRCDPISGHDNLYWYRRVMGKEIKFLLHFVKESKQDESGMPNNRFLAERTGGTYSTLKVQPAELEDSGVYFCASSHRGYYGYTFGSGTRLTVV.

The rearrangement uses TRBV9 and TRBJ2-1; the match to TRBD2 covers 10 bases. Germline values: CDR1 SGDLS, CDR2 YYNGEE. J was trimmed by 3 bases and V by 4 bases; bases with no gene match: 7. The CDR3 totals 16 residues. DNA of the CDR3: TGTGCCAGCAGCACCCGGACTAGCGGAATCTACAATGAGCAGTTCTTC. Its protein product is CASSTRTSGIYNEQFF.

The rearrangement joins TRBV9 to TRBJ2-7; 10 bases align to TRBD2. This CDR3 region has 15 residues. The germline V gene has CDR1 SGDLS and CDR2 YYNGEE. With 0 bases clipped from V and 3 bases from J, the junction kept 3 bases outside the gene matches. The CDR3 protein is CASSVGSSGSYEQYF. For the CDR3, the DNA is TGTGCCAGCAGCGTAGGGTCTAGCGGGAGCTACGAGCAGTACTTC.

This sequence joins TRBV10-3 and TRBJ2-7; D remains ambiguous. Germline lookup yields CDR1 ENHRY and CDR2 SYGVKD. The CDR3 extends over 13 amino acids. V was pared by 8 bases and J by 5 bases, with 16 bases between. The CDR3 nucleotides are TGTGCCATCTTCGGCTCAAAGAAGGACGAGCAGTACTTC. This codes for CAIFGSKKDEQYF.

J is TRBJ1-4 and V is TRBV5-8; maybe TRBD1 (5 bases). The CDR3 sequence is 13 residues long. Trimming pared 7 bases from V and 5 bases from J, leaving 12 bases between. CDR1 and CDR2 (germline): SGHTS, YDEGEE. The CDR3 DNA reads TGTGCCAGCTTGGGGCGGTCGAATGAAAAACTGTTTTTT. Translating it yields CASLGRSNEKLFF.

The rearrangement links TRBV6-5 to TRBJ2-7; D not certain. Looked up from germline, CDR1 is MNHEY and CDR2 is SVGAGI. The ends were cut back, 2 bases at V and 3 bases at J, with 5 bases in the middle. The CDR3 is made up of 12 amino acids. This CDR3 reads CASSYGNYEQYF. The CDR3 DNA is TGTGCCAGCAGTTACGGAAACTACGAGCAGTACTTC.

This rearrangement joins TRBV4-1 to TRBJ2-7; 11 bases agree with TRBD1. After removal of 4 bases from V and 5 bases from J, the junction contained 7 bases not matched to a gene. In germline, CDR1 is MGHRA, CDR2 YSYEKL. This CDR3 contains 15 residues. The CDR3 loop is CASSRTGGPSNEQYF. The CDR3 bases are TGCGCCAGCAGCCGGACAGGGGGCCCCTCGAACGAGCAGTACTTC.

This clone has only one observation. The chain recombines TRBV2 with TRBJ1-5; D uncertain. CDR1 SNHLY and CDR2 FYNNEI come from the germline V gene. V lost 3 bases to trimming and J lost 7 bases, with 13 bases between them. There are 14 residues in the CDR3. In DNA form, the CDR3 reads TGTGCCAGCAGTGAGGCCTTAGGGAGGCAGCCCCAGCATTTT. Residues: CASSEALGRQPQHF.